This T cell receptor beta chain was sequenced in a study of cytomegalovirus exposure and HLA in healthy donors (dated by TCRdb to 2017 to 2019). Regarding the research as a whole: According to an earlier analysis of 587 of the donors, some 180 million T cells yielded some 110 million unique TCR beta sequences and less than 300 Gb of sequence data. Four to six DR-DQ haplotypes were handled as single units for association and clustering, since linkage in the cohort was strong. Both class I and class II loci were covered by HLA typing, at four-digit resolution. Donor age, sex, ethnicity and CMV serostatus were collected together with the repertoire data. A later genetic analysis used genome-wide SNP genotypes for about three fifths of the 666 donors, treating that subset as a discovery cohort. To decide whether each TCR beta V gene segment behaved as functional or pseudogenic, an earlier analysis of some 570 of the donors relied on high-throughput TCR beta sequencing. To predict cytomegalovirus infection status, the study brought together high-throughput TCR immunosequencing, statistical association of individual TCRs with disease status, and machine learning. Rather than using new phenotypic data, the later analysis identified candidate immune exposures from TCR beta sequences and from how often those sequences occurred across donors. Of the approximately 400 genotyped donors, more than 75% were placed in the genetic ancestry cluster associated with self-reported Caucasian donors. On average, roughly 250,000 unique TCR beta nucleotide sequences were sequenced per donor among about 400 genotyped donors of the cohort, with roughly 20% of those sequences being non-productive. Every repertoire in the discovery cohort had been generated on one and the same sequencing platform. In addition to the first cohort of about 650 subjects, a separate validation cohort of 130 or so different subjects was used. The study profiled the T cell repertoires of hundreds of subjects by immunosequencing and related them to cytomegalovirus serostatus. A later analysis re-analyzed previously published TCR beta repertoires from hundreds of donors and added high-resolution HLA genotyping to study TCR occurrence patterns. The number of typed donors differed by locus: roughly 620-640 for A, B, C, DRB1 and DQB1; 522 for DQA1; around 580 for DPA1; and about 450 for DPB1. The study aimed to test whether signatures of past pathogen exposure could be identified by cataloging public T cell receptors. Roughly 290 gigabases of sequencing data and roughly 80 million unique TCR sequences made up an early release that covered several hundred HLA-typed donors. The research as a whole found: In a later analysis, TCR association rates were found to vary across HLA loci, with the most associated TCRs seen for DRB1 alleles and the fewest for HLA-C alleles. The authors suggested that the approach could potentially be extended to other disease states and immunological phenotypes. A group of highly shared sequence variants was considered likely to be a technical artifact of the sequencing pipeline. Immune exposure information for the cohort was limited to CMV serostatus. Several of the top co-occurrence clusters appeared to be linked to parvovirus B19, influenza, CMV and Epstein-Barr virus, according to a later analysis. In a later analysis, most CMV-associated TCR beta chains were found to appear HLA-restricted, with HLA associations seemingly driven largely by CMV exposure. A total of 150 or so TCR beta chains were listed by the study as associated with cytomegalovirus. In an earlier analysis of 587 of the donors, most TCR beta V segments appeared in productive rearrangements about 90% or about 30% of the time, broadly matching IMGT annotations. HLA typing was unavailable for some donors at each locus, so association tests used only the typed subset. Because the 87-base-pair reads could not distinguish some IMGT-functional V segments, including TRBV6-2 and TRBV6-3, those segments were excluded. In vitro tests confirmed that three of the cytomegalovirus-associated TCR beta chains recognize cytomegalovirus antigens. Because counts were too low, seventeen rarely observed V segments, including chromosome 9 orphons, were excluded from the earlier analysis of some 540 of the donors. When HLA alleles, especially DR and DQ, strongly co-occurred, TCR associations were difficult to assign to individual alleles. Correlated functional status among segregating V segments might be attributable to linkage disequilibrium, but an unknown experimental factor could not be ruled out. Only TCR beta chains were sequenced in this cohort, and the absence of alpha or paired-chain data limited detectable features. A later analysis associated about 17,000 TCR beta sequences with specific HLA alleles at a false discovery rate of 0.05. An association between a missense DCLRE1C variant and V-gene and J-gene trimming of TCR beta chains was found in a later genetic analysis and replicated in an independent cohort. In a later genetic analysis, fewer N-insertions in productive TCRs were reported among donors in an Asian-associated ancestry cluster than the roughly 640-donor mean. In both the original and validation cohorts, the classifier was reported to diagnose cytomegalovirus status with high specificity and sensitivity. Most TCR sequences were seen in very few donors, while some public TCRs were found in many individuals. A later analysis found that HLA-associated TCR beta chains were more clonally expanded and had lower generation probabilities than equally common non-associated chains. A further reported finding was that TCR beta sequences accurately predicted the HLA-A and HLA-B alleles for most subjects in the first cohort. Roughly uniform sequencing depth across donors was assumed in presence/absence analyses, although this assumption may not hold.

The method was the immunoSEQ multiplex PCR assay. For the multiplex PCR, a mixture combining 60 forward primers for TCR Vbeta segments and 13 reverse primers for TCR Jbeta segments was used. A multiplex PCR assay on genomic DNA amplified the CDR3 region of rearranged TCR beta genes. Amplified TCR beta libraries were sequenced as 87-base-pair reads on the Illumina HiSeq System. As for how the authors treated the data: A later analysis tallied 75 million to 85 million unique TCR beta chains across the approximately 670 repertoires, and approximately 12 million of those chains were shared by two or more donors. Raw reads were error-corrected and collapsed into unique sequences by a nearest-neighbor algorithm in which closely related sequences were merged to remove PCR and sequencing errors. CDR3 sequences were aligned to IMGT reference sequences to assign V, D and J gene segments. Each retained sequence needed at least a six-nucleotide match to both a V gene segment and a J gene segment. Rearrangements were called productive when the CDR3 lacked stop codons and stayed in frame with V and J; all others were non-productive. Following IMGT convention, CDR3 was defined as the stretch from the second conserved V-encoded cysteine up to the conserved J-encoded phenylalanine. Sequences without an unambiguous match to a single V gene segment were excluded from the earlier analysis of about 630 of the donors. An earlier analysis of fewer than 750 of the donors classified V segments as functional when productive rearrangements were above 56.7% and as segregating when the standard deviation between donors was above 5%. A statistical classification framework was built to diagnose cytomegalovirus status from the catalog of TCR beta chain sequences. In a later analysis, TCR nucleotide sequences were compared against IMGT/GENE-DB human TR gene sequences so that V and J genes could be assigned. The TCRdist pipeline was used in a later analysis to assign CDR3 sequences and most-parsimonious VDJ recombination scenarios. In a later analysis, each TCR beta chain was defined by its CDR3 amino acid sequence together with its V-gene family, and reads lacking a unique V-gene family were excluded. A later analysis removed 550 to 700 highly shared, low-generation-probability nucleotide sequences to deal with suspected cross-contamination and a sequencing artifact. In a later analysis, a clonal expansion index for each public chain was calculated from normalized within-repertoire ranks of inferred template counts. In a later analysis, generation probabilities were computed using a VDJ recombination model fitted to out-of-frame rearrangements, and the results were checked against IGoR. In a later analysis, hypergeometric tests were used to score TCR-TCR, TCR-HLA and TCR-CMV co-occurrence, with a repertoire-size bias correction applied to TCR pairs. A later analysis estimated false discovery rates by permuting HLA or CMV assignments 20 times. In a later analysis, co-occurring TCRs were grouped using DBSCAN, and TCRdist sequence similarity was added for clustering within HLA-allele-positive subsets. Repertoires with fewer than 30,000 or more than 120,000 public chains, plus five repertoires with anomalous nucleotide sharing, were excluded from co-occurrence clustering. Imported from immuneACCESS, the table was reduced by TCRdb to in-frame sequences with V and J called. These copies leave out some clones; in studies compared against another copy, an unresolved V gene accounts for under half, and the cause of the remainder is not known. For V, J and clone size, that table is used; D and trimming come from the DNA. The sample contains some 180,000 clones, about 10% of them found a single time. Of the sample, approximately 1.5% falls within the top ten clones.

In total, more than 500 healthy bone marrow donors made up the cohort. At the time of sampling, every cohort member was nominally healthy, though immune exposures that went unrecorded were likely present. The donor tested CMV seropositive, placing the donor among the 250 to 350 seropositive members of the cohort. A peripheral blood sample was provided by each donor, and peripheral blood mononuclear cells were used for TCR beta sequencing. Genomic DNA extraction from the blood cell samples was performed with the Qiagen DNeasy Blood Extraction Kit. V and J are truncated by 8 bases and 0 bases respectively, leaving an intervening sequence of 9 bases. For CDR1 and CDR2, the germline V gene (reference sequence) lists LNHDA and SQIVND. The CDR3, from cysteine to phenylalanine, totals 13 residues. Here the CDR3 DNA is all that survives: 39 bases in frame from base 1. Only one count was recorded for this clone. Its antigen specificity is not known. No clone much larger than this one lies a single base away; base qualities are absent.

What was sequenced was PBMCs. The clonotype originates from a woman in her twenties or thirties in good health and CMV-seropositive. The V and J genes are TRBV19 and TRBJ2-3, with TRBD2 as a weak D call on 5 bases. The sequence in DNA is TGTGCCAGTGGAGCGGAAAGCACAGATACGCAGTATTTT. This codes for CASGAESTDTQYF.